The 21 T cell receptor beta chains listed next were all sequenced from one sample in a study of naive and memory T cell subsets. Both TRBC1 and TRBC2 were covered by a beta constant-region primer of two equimolar oligonucleotides. The ligated cDNA underwent four PCR rounds using SP2 and nested alpha and beta constant-region primers. TCRdb itself ran the UMI-ligation and nested PCR reads through MiXCR, one entry per CDR3 protein. The sample carries 85,000 or so distinct CDR3 sequences, roughly 9.3% recorded once. The sequenced sample was naive CD8+ T cells from blood. Source of these receptors: a human donor in good health.

This clonotype was counted at least ten times. V gene TRBV6-5 combines with J gene TRBJ2-7; D is undetermined. Germline V gene lookup returns CDR1 MNHEY and CDR2 SVGAGI. The CDR3 has 12 amino acids. V gave up 6 bases and J gave up 1 base, with 7 bases separating them. DNA of the CDR3: TGTGCCAGCAGCTTTTCTTCCTACGAGCAGTACTTC. Its protein is CASSFSSYEQYF.

The chain links TRBV5-1 to TRBJ1-4; maybe TRBD1 (6 bases). Germline CDR1 and CDR2: SGHRS and YFSETQ. The CDR3 has 14 amino acids. V gave up 1 base and J gave up 7 bases, with 11 bases separating them. CDR3: CASSLRGGGEKLFF. CDR3 nucleotides: TGCGCCAGCAGCTTGAGGGGGGGAGGTGAAAAACTGTTTTTT.

About this clonotype itself: One end of the junction fails to match germline, which may point to a read error. The J gene is TRBJ2-1, the V gene TRBV9; tentatively, D is TRBD2 (6 bases). CDR1 is SGDLS and CDR2 is YYNGEE in the germline V gene. The CDR3 consists of 14 residues. DNA for the CDR3: TGTGCCAGCGGCGTCGGGAGCTCCTACAATGAGCAGTTCTTC. Translating gives CASGVGSSYNEQFF.

The V gene is TRBV25-1, the J gene TRBJ2-1; no firm D call. This CDR3 has 13 residues. With 1 base removed from V and 10 bases from J, the gap between germline ends came to 11 bases. Germline CDR1 reads MGHDK; CDR2 reads SYGVNS. The CDR3 here is CASSELYSPEQFF. DNA of the CDR3: TGTGCCAGCAGTGAATTATATAGTCCGGAGCAGTTCTTC.

The chain recombines TRBV7-8 with TRBJ2-7; 8 bases are a match to TRBD1. This CDR3 is built from 15 residues. With 5 bases clipped from V and 2 bases from J, the junction kept 8 bases outside the gene matches. Germline V gene lookup returns CDR1 SGHVS and CDR2 FQNEAQ. For the CDR3, the DNA is TGTGCCAGCAGCCGAAATGGACAGGGACCCTACGAGCAGTACTTC. Protein: CASSRNGQGPYEQYF.

The CDR3 nucleotides read TGTGCCTGGAGTGTCTCGGGTGAAGCTTTCTTT. This gives the protein CAWSVSGEAFF. This chain joins TRBV30 and TRBJ1-1; D remains ambiguous. CDR1 is GTSNPN, CDR2 SVGIG, per germline (reference sequence). Trimming cost V 0 bases and J 7 bases, with 6 bases left between them. This CDR3 has 11 amino acids.

This clonotype showed up just a few times. This chain joins TRBV9 and TRBJ2-7, with D possibly TRBD2 on 6 matching bases. V dropped 0 bases and J dropped 4 bases, with 17 bases sitting between them. The CDR3 has 16 residues. Germline V gene lookup returns CDR1 SGDLS and CDR2 YYNGEE. The CDR3 DNA reads TGTGCCAGCAGCGTAGAGGGCGGGGAGCAGGGATACGAGCAGTACTTC. It is translated as CASSVEGGEQGYEQYF.

This clonotype was observed a handful of times. This rearrangement joins TRBV7-8 to TRBJ2-5; 9 bases align to TRBD2. This CDR3 spans 18 amino acids. V lost 5 bases to trimming and J lost 2 bases; unmatched junction nucleotides: 15. Germline CDR1 is SGHVS and CDR2 is FQNEAQ. This chain's CDR3 is CASSPAWGLAGLQETQYF. CDR3 DNA sequence: TGTGCCAGCAGCCCGGCTTGGGGTCTAGCGGGACTACAAGAGACCCAGTACTTC.

This clonotype has just a few counts. The chain combines TRBV14 with TRBJ2-2; D may be TRBD2 (5 bases). Germline CDR1 and CDR2: SGHDN and FVKESK. V gave up 3 bases and J gave up 6 bases, with 14 bases separating them. This CDR3 has 15 residues. In nucleotides, the CDR3 is TGTGCCAGCAGCCAGATAGGACTGGGTCCCGGGGAGCTGTTTTTT. Translation: CASSQIGLGPGELFF.

The CDR3 reads CASSLGLAGGNEQFF. The CDR3 coding sequence is TGTGCCAGCAGCTTAGGACTAGCGGGAGGCAATGAGCAGTTCTTC. The chain combines TRBV7-6 with TRBJ2-1; the match to TRBD2 covers 13 bases. The CDR3 is made up of 15 amino acids. The germline CDR1 and CDR2 sequences are SGHVS and FNYEAQ. V lost 1 base and J lost 6; bases outside the gene matches: 0.

This clonotype turned up a few times. V gene TRBV25-1 combines with J gene TRBJ2-5; 8 nucleotides align to TRBD1. Germline lookup yields CDR1 MGHDK and CDR2 SYGVNS. V trimming: 8 bases; J trimming: 3 bases; junction bases outside the gene matches: 2. There are 12 residues in the CDR3. CDR3 protein: CASGQGEETQYF. The CDR3 nucleotides are TGTGCCAGCGGACAGGGAGAAGAGACCCAGTACTTC.

This clonotype has more than one count but fewer than ten. The chain has TRBV29-1 and TRBJ2-2, with 9 bases that match TRBD1. Germline V gives CDR1 SQVTM, CDR2 ANQGSEA. V trimming: 3 bases; J trimming: 4 bases; junction bases outside the gene matches: 3. This CDR3 region has 14 residues. The CDR3 nucleotides read TGCAGCGTTGATAGACAGGGGGGCACCGGGGAGCTGTTTTTT. Amino acid sequence: CSVDRQGGTGELFF.

This clonotype was detected many times. The J gene is TRBJ1-1, the V gene TRBV29-1; D gene uncertain. CDR3 length: 11 residues. V shed 7 bases and J shed 5 bases, with 11 bases lying between them. CDR1 is SQVTM, CDR2 ANQGSEA, per germline. CDR3 amino acids: CSDSDGTEAFF. DNA for the CDR3: TGCAGCGACAGCGACGGTACTGAAGCTTTCTTT. Full variable domain (outside the CDR3, taken from reference TRBV29-1 and TRBJ1-1): SAVISQKPSRDICQRGTSLTIQCQVDSQVTMMFWYRQQPGQSLTLIATANQGSEATYESGFVIDKFPISRPNLTFSTLTVSNMSPEDSSIYLCSDSDGTEAFFGQGTRLTVV.

This clonotype was seen a handful of times. This chain joins TRBV24-1 and TRBJ2-5; TRBD1 matches 8 bases. Germline CDR1 reads KGHDR; CDR2 reads SFDVKD. The CDR3 extends over 13 amino acids. With V trimmed by 7 bases and J by 1 base, 1 base remained unmatched. As DNA, the CDR3 is TGTGCCACCAGGGACAGGGCCCAAGAGACCCAGTACTTC. Translating it yields CATRDRAQETQYF.

A few counts support this clonotype. CDR3 DNA: TGTGCCAGCAGTGTTAAAAATGGGTACCAGCCCCAGCATTTT. It encodes CASSVKNGYQPQHF. The chain carries TRBV2 and TRBJ1-5; D is undetermined. Trimming took off 4 bases at V and 7 bases at J, with 14 bases between the two ends. This CDR3 contains 14 residues. CDR1 and CDR2 (germline): SNHLY, FYNNEI.

This clonotype came up a few times. V usage is TRBV7-8 and J usage is TRBJ1-1, with D hard to call. Germline CDR1 reads SGHVS; CDR2 reads FQNEAQ. V lost 1 base and J lost 6, with 18 bases in between. The CDR3 runs to 16 residues. CDR3 region: CASSLEDSPARPEAFF. The CDR3 nucleotides are TGTGCCAGCAGCTTAGAGGATTCGCCGGCTAGACCTGAAGCTTTCTTT. The variable domain in full, completed from reference TRBV7-8 and TRBJ1-1, reads GAGVSQSPRYKVAKRGQDVALRCDPISGHVSLFWYQQALGQGPEFLTYFQNEAQLDKSGLPSDRFFAERPEGSVSTLKIQRTQQEDSAVYLCASSLEDSPARPEAFFGQGTRLTVV.

The rearrangement links TRBV11-1 to TRBJ1-3, with 8 bases matching TRBD1. The CDR3 is 17 amino acids. Germline values: CDR1 SGHAT, CDR2 FQDESV (reference sequence). After removal of 3 bases from V and 4 bases from J, the junction contained 11 bases not matched to a gene. CDR3 sequence reads: CASSFRGQALPGNTIYF. The DNA of the CDR3 is TGTGCCAGCAGCTTCCGGGGACAGGCGCTTCCAGGAAACACCATATATTTT.

The chain links TRBV20-1 to TRBJ2-3, with 9 bases fitting TRBD1. J lost 4 bases, V lost 2 bases, and 19 bases had no gene match. This CDR3 is 19 amino acids long. CDR1 is DFQATT, CDR2 SNEGSKA, per germline (reference sequence). The CDR3 here is CSARSPGQGLNYLPDTQYF. The CDR3 coding sequence is TGCAGTGCTAGATCTCCGGGACAGGGCCTCAATTACCTACCAGATACGCAGTATTTT.

Only a few counts were recorded for this clonotype. Here the CDR3 DNA reads TGCAGCGTTCTCCATCCGGGACACAACTATGGCTACACCTTC. It specifies CSVLHPGHNYGYTF. This chain uses TRBV29-1 with TRBJ1-2, with a possible D match to TRBD1 (6 bases). The CDR3 extends over 14 amino acids. Between the trimmed V and J ends, which lost 5 bases and 2 bases, there was a span of 15 bases. Germline CDR1 is SQVTM and CDR2 is ANQGSEA.

This clonotype was observed many times. CDR3 residues: CASKPLFRGRNTGELFF. CDR3 DNA: TGTGCCAGTAAGCCCCTCTTCCGGGGGCGGAACACCGGGGAGCTGTTTTTT. The rearrangement uses TRBV19 and TRBJ2-2; D could derive from TRBD1 or TRBD2 (6 bases each). V lost 7 bases to trimming and J lost 1 base, with 19 bases between them. Germline V CDR1 and CDR2: LNHDA, SQIVND (reference sequence). The CDR3 is 17 residues long.

This clonotype was seen many times. This sequence joins TRBV28 and TRBJ2-1; D is uncertain. The germline CDR1 and CDR2 sequences are MDHEN and SYDVKM. The CDR3 loop spans 13 amino acids. With 3 bases removed from V and 4 bases from J, the gap between germline ends came to 7 bases. The CDR3 loop is CASSFGGYNEQFF. DNA of the CDR3: TGTGCCAGCAGTTTCGGTGGTTACAATGAGCAGTTCTTC. The whole variable domain, remainder taken from reference TRBV28 and TRBJ2-1, is DVKVTQSSRYLVKRTGEKVFLECVQDMDHENMFWYRQDPGLGLRLIYFSYDVKMKEKGDIPEGYSVSREKKERFSLILESASTNQTSMYLCASSFGGYNEQFFGPGTRLTVL.